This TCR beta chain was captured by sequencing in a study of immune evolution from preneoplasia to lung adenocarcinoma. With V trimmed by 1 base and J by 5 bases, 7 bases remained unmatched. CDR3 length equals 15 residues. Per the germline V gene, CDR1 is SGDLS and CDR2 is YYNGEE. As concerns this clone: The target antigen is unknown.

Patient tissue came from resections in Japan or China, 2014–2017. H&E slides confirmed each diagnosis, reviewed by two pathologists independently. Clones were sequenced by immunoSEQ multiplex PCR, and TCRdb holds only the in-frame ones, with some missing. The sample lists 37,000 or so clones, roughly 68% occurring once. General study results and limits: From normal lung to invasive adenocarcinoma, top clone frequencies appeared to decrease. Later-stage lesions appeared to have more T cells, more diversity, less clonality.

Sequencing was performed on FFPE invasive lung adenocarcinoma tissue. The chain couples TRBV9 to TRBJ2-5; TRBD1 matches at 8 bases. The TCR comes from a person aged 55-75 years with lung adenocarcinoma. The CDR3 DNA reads TGTGCCAGCAGCGTACGACAGGGGCCGGCGGAGACCCAGTACTTC. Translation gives CASSVRQGPAETQYF.